This TCR beta chain was sequenced in a study of beta chain features in type 1 diabetes listed by TCRdb under 2018. For the wider study: No differences in mean age, gender distribution, total cell number or subset yield were found between patients and healthy donors. A total of 100 million to 110 million sorted cells were examined across all samples, and a strong correlation was observed between cell number per subset and RNA yield. In the study, recently diagnosed type 1 diabetes patients and matched healthy donors were compared on the TCRB repertoires of their sorted circulating CD4+ T cell subsets. Regulatory and stem cell-like memory subsets were isolated from only 8 patients and roughly 8 healthy donors, whereas naive and central memory subsets came from all 28 donors.

The entire isolated RNA was reverse transcribed using the High Capacity cDNA Reverse Transcription Kit, and thus expressed TCRB transcripts were sequenced. Deep immunoSEQ sequencing was applied to naive, central memory and regulatory T cell samples, giving an average of roughly 3.5 million total reads per sample. Sorted cells were lysed in RLT buffer and RNA was extracted with DNase-treated RNeasy Micro or Mini kits, depending on cell number. Each cell subset was processed on its own to prevent cross-contamination, while patient and healthy donor samples were processed together. The immunoSEQ multiplex PCR was used to amplify TCRB sequences from cDNA, yielding 87-bp fragments that span the CDR3 region. Sequencing of the amplicons was performed on the Illumina HiSeq platform. The authors' pipeline ran thus. Synthetic template baselines were used to correct PCR bias computationally, reads within Hamming distance 2 were collapsed, and singletons that could not be merged were discarded. Reads were aligned against IMGT to assign V, D and J genes, CDR3 length and insertions or deletions at six rearrangement sites. Clonotype counts were normalized to sorted cell number within each subset before computing true diversity and Gini coefficients with the tcR R package. The overlap coefficient, calculated on TCRB nucleotide sequences, was used to quantify repertoire sharing. Not all clones reach the TCRdb copy of this immuneACCESS table, which keeps in-frame sequences only. Checked studies attribute under half of the gap to unresolved V genes and leave the rest unexplained. V, J and clone size derive from that table, while D and trimming were established from the DNA sequence. The sample has some 45,000 clones on record, about half of them singletons. In total, the top ten clones hold around 2.1% of the sample.

The full study reports these points: In all four CD4+ subsets, TCRB CDR3 length was moderately but significantly shorter in type 1 diabetes patients. Because the HLA sub-analyses included only small numbers of individuals, any influence of HLA type on TCRB rearrangement was left unresolved. Because cDNA was sequenced instead of genomic DNA, highly expressing activated cells could be over-represented, though the groups showed no difference in activation or CD3 levels. At VDJ recombination sites, patients with type 1 diabetes made fewer insertions and deleted more nucleotides, a pattern implying thymic rearrangement abnormalities. PCR may preferentially amplify shorter templates, but because patient and control samples were amplified and corrected together, any resulting skew would affect both groups equally. Naive, central memory and regulatory TCRB repertoires appeared more similar among patients than among healthy donors.

Unmatched junction bases come to 11, with V trimmed by 5 bases and J by 4 bases. CDR1 and CDR2, per the germline V gene, are SGHRS and YFSETQ. Its CDR3 holds 16 amino acids, cysteine through phenylalanine. Only CDR3 DNA is held: 48 bases, read in frame from base 1. About this clone: Its antigen specificity is not known. No base-level quality is on record; no much larger clone is a single base apart.

Each donor gave one peripheral blood draw, approximately 110 mL on average, collected into heparinised tubes. A BD FACSAria II and a panel including CD45RO, CCR7, CD25, CD127, CD95 and CD27 were used to sort naive, central memory, regulatory and stem cell-like memory CD4+ T cells. Purity was above 95% for every sorted population. PBMCs were isolated immediately by Lymphoprep density gradient centrifugation and stained directly without culture. So that batch effects would be minimized, each experiment stained and sorted samples in pairs, pairing one healthy donor with one patient. The chain is encoded by TRBV5-1 joined to TRBJ1-1, and 10 junctional nucleotides match TRBD1. This receptor was identified in a woman aged 18-29 years in good health. The sequenced material came from Tregs from blood. The cell subset or site label of this sample denotes: regulatory CD4+ T cells. In nucleotides, the sequence is TGCGCCAGCAGTTACTCCGGGACAGGGGTGGGCACTGAAGCTTTCTTT. This sequence encodes CASSYSGTGVGTEAFF.